The T cell receptor beta chain described here comes from a study of PD-1 blockade in classical Hodgkin lymphoma. Described time point: cycle 4 day 1 (C4D1), after less than seven weeks of nivolumab. Relapse after autologous stem cell transplantation occurred in every patient, and brentuximab vedotin exposure varied. A remark on this clone: Its antigen is unidentified.

Clones were sequenced by immunoSEQ multiplex PCR, and TCRdb holds only the in-frame ones, with some missing. This table has some 52,000 clones, approximately 86% appearing once. Overall study findings and caveats: Healthy donors were reported to have higher baseline TCR diversity than newly diagnosed patients. Similar baseline diversity was found in complete responders and newly diagnosed patients. Patients with an early start, nivolumab under 1 year after ASCT, were excluded. Significantly greater TCR diversity emerged by C4D1 in CD4+ cells but not CD8+ cells.

The CDR3 runs 16 residues. The germline V gene has CDR1 SGHDT and CDR2 YYEEEE. Losses at the gene ends were 2 bases for V and 6 bases for J; bases not matched to a gene: 11. The receptor was isolated from a human donor with classical Hodgkin lymphoma. Here the sequenced sample was peripheral blood mononuclear cells (PBMCs), taken before the fourth cycle of nivolumab. The chain combines TRBV5-6 with TRBJ2-1; 7 nucleotides match TRBD2. CDR3 loop: CASSFVRLATLNEQFF. The CDR3 nucleotides read TGTGCCAGCAGCTTTGTGAGACTAGCTACTCTCAATGAGCAGTTCTTC.